This is a list of T cell receptor beta chains from one sample in a study of CD8+ T cells in alopecia areata. Sequencing was performed with immunoSEQ multiplex PCR; in TCRdb, only in-frame clones are kept and a portion is missing. This sample has 75,000 to 100,000 clones, with more than 35% found just once. What was sequenced was CD4+ T cells sorted from blood. The source of these receptors is a human donor with alopecia areata. Each CDR3 is given with its conserved first and last residue. A D gene is named only where the DNA matches it firmly. The size entry is marked missing in some rows and otherwise reads once, few, many or a size class.

d_gene,abundance,j_gene,len,v_gene,CDR3nt,CDR3aa
-,few,TRBJ2-1,13,TRBV19,TGTGCCAGTAGTATACGGATTTACTTTGAGCAGTTCTTC,CASSIRIYFEQFF
TRBD1,few,TRBJ2-7,15,TRBV7-9,TGTGCCAGCAGCTTAGCTGGACAGGTGGCGGCAGGGCAGTACTTC,CASSLAGQVAAGQYF
-,few,TRBJ2-3,13,TRBV28,TGTGCCATCATGTCTGACAACACAGATACGCAGTATTTT,CAIMSDNTDTQYF
TRBD2,few,TRBJ2-5,17,TRBV7-2,TGTGCCAGCAGCTTATTCGGGACTAGCTTGTCACGGGAGACCCAGTACTTC,CASSLFGTSLSRETQYF
-,-,TRBJ1-1,12,TRBV2,TGTGCCAGCGGTTGGTCAGCCACTGAAGCTTTCTTT,CASGWSATEAFF
TRBD1,-,TRBJ1-6,14,TRBV30,TGTGCCTGGACCGGGACAGGGTCTGGCTCACCCCTCCACTTT,CAWTGTGSGSPLHF
-,-,TRBJ2-3,14,TRBV10-2,TGCGCCAGCAGTGACCCGAGGGGGACAGATACGCAGTATTTT,CASSDPRGTDTQYF
TRBD1,-,TRBJ1-2,14,TRBV2,TGTGCCAGCAGGCCACAGGGGGGCGGCTATGGCTACACCTTC,CASRPQGGGYGYTF
TRBD1,-,TRBJ2-1,15,TRBV7-2,TGTGCCAGCAGCCCCACCGGGACAGGGGCCGATGAGCAGTTCTTC,CASSPTGTGADEQFF
-,-,TRBJ2-1,13,TRBV18,TGTGCCAGCTCACCGAGATTCCCCAATGAGCAGTTCTTC,CASSPRFPNEQFF
-,-,TRBJ1-1,14,TRBV30,TGTGCCTGGAGTAAAAAGGACAGGAACACTGAAGCTTTCTTT,CAWSKKDRNTEAFF
-,-,TRBJ2-7,12,TRBV29-1,TGCAGCGCGGAAGGGGCTTCCTACGAGCAGTACTTC,CSAEGASYEQYF
TRBD1,-,TRBJ1-6,15,TRBV7-9,TGTGCCAGCAGCTCTGGGACAGGGTGGAATTCACCCCTCCACTTT,CASSSGTGWNSPLHF
-,-,TRBJ2-5,13,TRBV5-1,TGCGCCAGCAGCCCGACAGCCCAAGAGACCCAGTACTTC,CASSPTAQETQYF
-,-,TRBJ2-5,12,TRBV27,TGTGCCAGCCGCACAGTGGGGGGGACCCAGTACTTC,CASRTVGGTQYF
-,few,TRBJ2-3,19,TRBV11-2,TGTGCCAGCAGCTCCCCCGCTCCCGATTTACCGCTCATCACAGATACGCAGTATTTT,CASSSPAPDLPLITDTQYF
-,-,TRBJ2-2,12,TRBV28,TGTGCCCGCCAGCAGTGGGCCGGGGAGCTGTTTTTT,CARQQWAGELFF
-,-,TRBJ2-7,12,TRBV6-5,TGTGCCAGCAGCCTCGAGGGATACGAGCAGTACTTC,CASSLEGYEQYF
-,-,TRBJ2-5,13,TRBV29-1,TGCAGCGTCGGACTTTGGACAGAAGAGACCCAGTACTTC,CSVGLWTEETQYF
TRBD1,once,TRBJ1-1,14,TRBV30,TGTGCCTGGACGCCGGACAGGATAAACACTGAAGCTTTCTTT,CAWTPDRINTEAFF
TRBD1,-,TRBJ1-1,11,TRBV30,TGTGCCTGGACAGGGGGCTTTTTAGCTTTCTTT,CAWTGGFLAFF
TRBD1,-,TRBJ2-5,14,TRBV5-1,TGCGCCAGCAGCTTGAGGACAGGGGTAGAGACCCAGTACTTC,CASSLRTGVETQYF
-,-,TRBJ1-5,15,TRBV27,TGTGCCAGCAGTTTATCCCCGGCTGGCAATCAGCCCCAGCATTTT,CASSLSPAGNQPQHF
-,once,TRBJ2-5,14,TRBV27,TGTGCCAGCAGTTTATACGGCTACCAAGAGACCCAGTACTTC,CASSLYGYQETQYF
TRBD2,few,TRBJ2-5,14,TRBV29-1,TGCAGCGTCGAGGGGACTAGCGGGAGAGAGACCCAGTACTTC,CSVEGTSGRETQYF